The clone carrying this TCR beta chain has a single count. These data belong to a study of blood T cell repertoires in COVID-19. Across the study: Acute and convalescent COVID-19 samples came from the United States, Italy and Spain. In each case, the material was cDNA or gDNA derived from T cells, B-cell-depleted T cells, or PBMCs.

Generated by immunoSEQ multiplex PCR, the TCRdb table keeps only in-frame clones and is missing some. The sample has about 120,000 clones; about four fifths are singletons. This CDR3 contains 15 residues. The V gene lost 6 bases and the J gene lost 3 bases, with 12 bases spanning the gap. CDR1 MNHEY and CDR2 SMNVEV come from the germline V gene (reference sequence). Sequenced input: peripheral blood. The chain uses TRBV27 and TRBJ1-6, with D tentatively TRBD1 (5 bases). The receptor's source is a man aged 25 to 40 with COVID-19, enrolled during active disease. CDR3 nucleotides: TGTGCCAGCAGGATCCAGGGCGACTATAATTCACCCCTCCACTTT. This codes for CASRIQGDYNSPLHF.